This T cell receptor (beta chain) was identified in a study of blood T cell repertoires in COVID-19 (dated by TCRdb to about 2020). Describing the broader study: Samples covering the acute and convalescent phases of COVID-19 were provided by collaborators in the United States, Italy and Spain. Where available, HLA class I and class II types were taken from metadata supplied by the sample provider and were not determined by assay-based typing. A de-identified subject ID, COVID-19 status, age in years and sex were almost always included in the sample metadata. The samples were drawn from two sources: the first 160 participants of the ongoing ImmuneRACE study, and over 1,000 subjects contributed by 6 global collaborators. A freely available public database, intended as a resource for researchers studying the immune response to SARS-CoV-2, is where the repertoires were released. The prospective study material was composed of cDNA or gDNA derived from T cells, B-cell-depleted T cells, or PBMCs. The dataset comprised deeply sampled blood TCRbeta repertoires from subjects exposed to, actively infected with, or recovered from COVID-19. What the authors observed across the whole study: The quantity of clinical and demographic metadata differed by source and by participant and was supplied without curation.

TCRbeta CDR3 regions were amplified from genomic DNA by means of the immunoSEQ Assay, a bias-controlled multiplex PCR. The authors' analysis ran thus. Nucleated cell counts per sample were estimated from amplification of reference gene primers within the assay. To quantify the absolute abundance of each unique TCRbeta CDR3 rearrangement, sequence reads were collapsed and filtered. For each sample, productive Simpson clonality was calculated by taking the square root of Simpson's diversity index across productive rearrangements. The table was pulled from immuneACCESS by TCRdb, which kept in-frame rearrangements only. Such tables lose some clones; where checked, under half of the loss comes from unresolved V genes, and the rest has no known cause. V, J and clone size are those of that table, while D and trimming were read from the DNA. The sample table shows 150,000 or so clones, and 80% to 90% are seen once. About an eighth of the sample lies in the top ten.

V drops 2 bases and J drops 2 bases, leaving 9 bases in between. CDR1 and CDR2 were assigned from the germline V gene as SGHDT and YYEEEE. Taken from cysteine to phenylalanine, the CDR3 has 14 residues. Left in the record is the CDR3 DNA by itself, 42 bases read in frame from the first base. One collaborating source in Seattle enrolled patients during active infection and followed them longitudinally through the course of disease. Whole blood was collected in K2EDTA tubes by collaborating institutions according to the institutions' own protocols. For TCRbeta analysis, collaborator samples were shipped as frozen whole blood, as isolated PBMCs, or as DNA extracted from either sample type. In the case of this clone: Its recognized antigen is unknown. Nothing much larger sits one base from this clone, and base qualities are not available.

Sequencing input: peripheral blood. The chain uses TRBV5-6 and TRBJ2-3; the D gene cannot be resolved reliably. This receptor was identified in a man aged 18-30 years with COVID-19, enrolled during active disease. The sequenced DNA is TGTGCCAGCAGCTTTGTGAGCGACACAGATACGCAGTATTTT. Protein translation: CASSFVSDTDTQYF.